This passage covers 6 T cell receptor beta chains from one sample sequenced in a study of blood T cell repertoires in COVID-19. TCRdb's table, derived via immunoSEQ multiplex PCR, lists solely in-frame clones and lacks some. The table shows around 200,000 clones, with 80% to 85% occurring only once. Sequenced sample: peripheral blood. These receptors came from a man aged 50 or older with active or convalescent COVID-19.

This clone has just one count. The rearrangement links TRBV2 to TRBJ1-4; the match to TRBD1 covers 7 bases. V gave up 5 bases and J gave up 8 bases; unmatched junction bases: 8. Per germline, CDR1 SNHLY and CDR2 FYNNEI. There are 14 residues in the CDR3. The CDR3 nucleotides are TGTGCCAGCAGTAAAGGGGGCGCTCGGGAAAAACTGTTTTTT. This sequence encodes CASSKGGAREKLFF.

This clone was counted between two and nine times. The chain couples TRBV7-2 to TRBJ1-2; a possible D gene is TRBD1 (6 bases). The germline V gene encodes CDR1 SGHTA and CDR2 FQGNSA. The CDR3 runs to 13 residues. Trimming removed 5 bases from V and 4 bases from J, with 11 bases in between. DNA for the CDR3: TGTGCCAGCAGCCCGGACAGCACCTATGGCTACACCTTC. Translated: CASSPDSTYGYTF. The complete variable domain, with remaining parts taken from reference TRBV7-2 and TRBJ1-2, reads GAGVSQSPSNKVTEKGKDVELRCDPISGHTALYWYRQSLGQGLEFLIYFQGNSAPDKSGLPSDRFSAERTGGSVSTLTIQRTQQEDSAVYLCASSPDSTYGYTFGSGTRLTVV.

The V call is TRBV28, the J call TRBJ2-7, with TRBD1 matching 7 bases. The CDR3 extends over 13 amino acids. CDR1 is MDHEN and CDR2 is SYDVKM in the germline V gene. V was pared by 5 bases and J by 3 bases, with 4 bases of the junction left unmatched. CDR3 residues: CASSRDSLYEQYF. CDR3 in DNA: TGTGCCAGCAGTCGGGACAGTCTCTACGAGCAGTACTTC. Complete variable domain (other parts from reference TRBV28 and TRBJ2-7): DVKVTQSSRYLVKRTGEKVFLECVQDMDHENMFWYRQDPGLGLRLIYFSYDVKMKEKGDIPEGYSVSREKKERFSLILESASTNQTSMYLCASSRDSLYEQYFGPGTRLTVT.

CDR3 sequence: CASSSLAGGATGELFF. The CDR3 nucleotides are TGTGCCAGCAGTTCACTAGCGGGGGGCGCAACCGGGGAGCTGTTTTTT. V and J are TRBV7-3 and TRBJ2-2; 12 bases agree with TRBD2. The J segment lost 5 bases and the V segment lost 6 bases, leaving 7 bases of the junction unmatched. This CDR3 region has 16 residues. Germline V lookup: CDR1 SGHTA, CDR2 FQGTGA.

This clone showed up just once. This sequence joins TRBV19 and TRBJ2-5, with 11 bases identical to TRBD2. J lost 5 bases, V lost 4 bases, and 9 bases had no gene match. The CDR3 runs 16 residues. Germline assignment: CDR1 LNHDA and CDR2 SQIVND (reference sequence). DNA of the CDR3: TGTGCCAGTAGTAAACTAGCGGGGGACTCGGGGGAGACCCAGTACTTC. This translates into CASSKLAGDSGETQYF.

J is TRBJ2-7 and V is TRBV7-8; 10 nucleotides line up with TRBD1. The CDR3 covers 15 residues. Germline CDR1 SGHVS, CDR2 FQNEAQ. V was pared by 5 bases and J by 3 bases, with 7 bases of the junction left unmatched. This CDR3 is CASSTLGQGGYEQYF. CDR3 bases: TGTGCCAGCAGCACCCTTGGACAGGGGGGCTACGAGCAGTACTTC.